This T cell receptor (beta chain) was observed in a study of cytomegalovirus exposure and HLA in healthy donors. Findings and caveats of the study: Analysis was carried out at a later point, and it linked a missense DCLRE1C variant to TCR beta V- and J-gene trimming.

Those who donated were healthy bone marrow donors. With respect to this clone: Its antigen is unknown.

Amplification used 60 Vbeta primers and 13 Jbeta primers. Profiled with immunoSEQ multiplex PCR; TCRdb holds only in-frame clones, not every one. The table has tens of thousands of clones, roughly 73% seen once; the top ten hold approximately 4.8%. The CDR3 loop spans 15 amino acids. Germline values: CDR1 LNHDA, CDR2 SQIVND (reference sequence). After removal of 8 bases from V and 4 bases from J, the junction contained 11 bases not matched to a gene. The sequencing sample was made of PBMCs. The chain employs TRBV19 and TRBJ1-5, with 7 bases matching TRBD1. This clonotype originated in a male donor in good health and CMV-seropositive. The CDR3 DNA reads TGTGCCAGTCGGACCGGGACAGCATTTAATCAGCCCCAGCATTTT. Protein sequence: CASRTGTAFNQPQHF.